This entry concerns a single TCR beta chain. Sequencing used immunoSEQ multiplex PCR; TCRdb keeps in-frame clones, though not all of them. The sample includes roughly 2.4 million clones, around 95% of them seen just once. The data derive from a study of shared clonotypes between healthy human individuals. The CDR3 consists of 12 residues. In germline, CDR1 is MNHNS, CDR2 SASEGT. Germline trimming cut 6 bases from V and 6 bases from J; bases unmatched to any gene: 2. Sequenced sample: naive CD4+ T cells sorted from blood. Subset denoted: CD45RA+ positively selected. The gene calls are TRBV6-1 and TRBJ1-5; 7 bases agree with TRBD1. The clonotype originates from a man aged 18 to 30 in good health. In nucleotides, the CDR3 is TGTGCCAGCAGAGGGGGCTCTCAGCCCCAGCATTTT. It yields the protein CASRGGSQPQHF.